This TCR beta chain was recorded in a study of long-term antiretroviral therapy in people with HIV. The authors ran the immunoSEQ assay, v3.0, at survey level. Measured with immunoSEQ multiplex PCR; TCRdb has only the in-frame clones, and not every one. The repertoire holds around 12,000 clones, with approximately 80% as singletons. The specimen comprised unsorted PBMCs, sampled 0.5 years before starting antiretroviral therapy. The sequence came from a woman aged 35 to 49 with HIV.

Written as DNA, the CDR3 is TGTGCCAGCAGCTCCAGACTAGCGGGGGACACAGATACGCAGTATTTT. Its protein is CASSSRLAGDTDTQYF. J is TRBJ2-3 and V is TRBV11-1; 12 positions agree with TRBD2. Trimming took 4 bases from V and 2 from J; bases not matched to a gene: 4. This CDR3 contains 16 residues. Germline-derived CDR1 and CDR2 are SGHAT and FQDESV (reference sequence).